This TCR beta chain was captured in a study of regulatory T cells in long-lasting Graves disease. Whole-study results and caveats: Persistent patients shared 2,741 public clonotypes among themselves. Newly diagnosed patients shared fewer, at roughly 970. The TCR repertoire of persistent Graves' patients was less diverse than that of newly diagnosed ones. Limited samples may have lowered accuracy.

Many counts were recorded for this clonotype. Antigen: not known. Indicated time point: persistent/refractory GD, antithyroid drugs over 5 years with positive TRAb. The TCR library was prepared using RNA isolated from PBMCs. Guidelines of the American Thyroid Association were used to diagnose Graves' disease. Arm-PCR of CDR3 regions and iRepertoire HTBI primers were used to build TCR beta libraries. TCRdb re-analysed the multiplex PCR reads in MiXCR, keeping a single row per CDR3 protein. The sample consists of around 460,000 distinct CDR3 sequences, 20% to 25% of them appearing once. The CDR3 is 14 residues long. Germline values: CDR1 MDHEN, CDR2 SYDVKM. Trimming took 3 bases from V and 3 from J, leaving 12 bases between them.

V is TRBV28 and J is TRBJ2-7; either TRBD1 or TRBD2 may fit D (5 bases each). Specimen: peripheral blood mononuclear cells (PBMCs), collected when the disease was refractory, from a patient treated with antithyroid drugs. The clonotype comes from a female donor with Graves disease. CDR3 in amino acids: CASSFGGVSYEQYF. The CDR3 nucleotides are TGTGCCAGCAGTTTTGGGGGAGTCAGCTACGAGCAGTACTTC.